This T cell receptor (beta chain) was sequenced for a study of T cells in Graves' hyperthyroidism and ophthalmopathy. This clonotype was picked up many times. Amplified TCR beta CDR3 regions derived from RNA transcripts. TCR CDR3 regions were first amplified by RT-PCR with HTBI primers. TCRdb re-called the multiplex PCR reads with MiXCR, one entry per CDR3 protein. The repertoire holds some 300,000 distinct CDR3 sequences, with roughly a fifth as singletons. The CDR3 runs to 15 residues. J was trimmed by 8 bases and V by 5 bases; bases with no gene match: 8. Germline CDR1 reads SGHAT; CDR2 reads FQNNGV.

Specimen: blood. The receptor's source is a man aged 50-59 years with Graves' ophthalmopathy. The chain is built from TRBV11-2 and TRBJ2-1, with 11 bases matching TRBD2. The CDR3 DNA is TGTGCCAGCAGCGCAACTAGCGGGAGTATTGATGAGCAGTTCTTC. Translating gives CASSATSGSIDEQFF.